This T cell receptor (beta chain) stems from a study of CD8+ T cells in alopecia areata. The study, taken as a whole, reports: More clonal than normal scalp was lesional scalp, particularly alopecia totalis/universalis.

The germline V gene has CDR1 LGHNA and CDR2 YSLEER. CDR3 length equals 14 residues. Trimming pared 0 bases from V and 6 bases from J, leaving 11 bases between. The count of this clone is one. The antigen is unknown. Extraction of RNA preceded its reverse transcription into cDNA, which served as the sequencing template. Method: immunoSEQ multiplex PCR; TCRdb's copy keeps in-frame clones and lacks some. Here the sample spans 65,000 to 100,000 clones, 45% to 60% being singletons. The material sequenced was NKG2D-high CD8+ T cells sorted from blood. The sequence derives from a human donor with alopecia areata. The V and J genes are TRBV4-3 and TRBJ2-5; possible D gene TRBD1, 5 bases. The DNA for the CDR3 is TGCGCCAGCAGCCAAGATAGGGGCTGGCAGACCCAGTACTTC. Translated: CASSQDRGWQTQYF.